The 19 T cell receptor beta chains reported below all come from one sample, sequenced in a study of fetal regulatory T cell absence and autoimmunity. Sequencing used immunoSEQ multiplex PCR; TCRdb keeps in-frame clones, though not all of them. Here the sample spans 85,000 to 100,000 clones, more than 70% being singletons. Sequenced input: pancreas tissue. These receptor sequences come from a male donor with IPEX syndrome.

This clone appeared a single time. This chain joins TRBV5-6 and TRBJ2-7; D perhaps matches TRBD1 (6 bases). Per the germline V gene, CDR1 is SGHDT and CDR2 is YYEEEE. The CDR3 runs 15 residues. The germline V and J ends were trimmed by 0 bases and 0 bases, with 10 bases remaining between them. CDR3 region: CASSLEDRYSYEQYF. CDR3 DNA: TGTGCCAGCAGCTTGGAGGACAGATACTCCTACGAGCAGTACTTC.

The chain links TRBV7-8 to TRBJ1-3; the D is unclear. The CDR3 is 12 residues long. Germline values: CDR1 SGHVS, CDR2 FQNEAQ. Trimming left V 1 base short and J 4 bases short, with 2 bases between. CDR3 sequence: CASSLGGNTIYF. CDR3 sequence (DNA): TGTGCCAGCAGCTTAGGCGGAAACACCATATATTTT. The full variable domain, completed using reference TRBV7-8 and TRBJ1-3, is GAGVSQSPRYKVAKRGQDVALRCDPISGHVSLFWYQQALGQGPEFLTYFQNEAQLDKSGLPSDRFFAERPEGSVSTLKIQRTQQEDSAVYLCASSLGGNTIYFGEGSWLTVV.

The table lists this clone with a few counts. The chain links TRBV27 to TRBJ1-1; no definite D call. The CDR3 extends over 11 amino acids. CDR1 MNHEY and CDR2 SMNVEV come from the germline V gene (reference sequence). Trimming pared 3 bases from V and 2 bases from J, leaving 1 base between. This chain's CDR3 is CASSFNTEAFF. The CDR3 DNA sequence: TGTGCCAGCAGTTTTAACACTGAAGCTTTCTTT.

The J gene is TRBJ1-1, the V gene TRBV5-6; D may be TRBD1 (5 bases). The CDR3 runs to 13 residues. Germline V lookup: CDR1 SGHDT, CDR2 YYEEEE. Deletions cut 6 bases from V and 5 bases from J, with 14 bases between. The CDR3 DNA follows: TGTGCCAGCACCCTCGTTCGGGGGACTGAAGCTTTCTTT. Translated: CASTLVRGTEAFF.

This chain joins TRBV4-1 and TRBJ2-3, with TRBD2 matching 9 bases. V lost 4 bases, J lost 6 bases, and 11 bases stayed unmatched. CDR1 is MGHRA, CDR2 YSYEKL, per germline. The CDR3 totals 16 residues. The CDR3 sequence is CASSPLGVAGADTQYF. The CDR3 bases are TGCGCCAGCAGCCCCCTAGGGGTAGCGGGAGCGGATACGCAGTATTTT.

This clone was counted a single time. This rearrangement joins TRBV4-3 to TRBJ2-4; unclear D gene. There are 15 residues in the CDR3. V gave up 0 bases and J gave up 3 bases, with 9 bases separating them. The V gene's germline CDR1 is LGHNA and CDR2 YSLEER. The DNA of the CDR3 is TGCGCCAGCAGCCAAGATCGGTTCGTCAAAAACATTCAGTACTTC. This translates into CASSQDRFVKNIQYF.

The table lists this clone with a few counts. The V and J genes are TRBV11-2 and TRBJ2-7; D may be TRBD1 (6 bases). Trimming took 5 bases from V and 5 from J, leaving 19 bases between them. This CDR3 has 15 amino acids. Germline V CDR1 and CDR2: SGHAT, FQNNGV. The DNA for the CDR3 is TGTGCCAGCAGCCAGGCTGGCAGGGGAGTAGACGAGCAGTACTTC. Translating it yields CASSQAGRGVDEQYF.

The V gene is TRBV5-4, the J gene TRBJ2-2; 8 bases align to TRBD2. With 3 bases clipped from V and 5 bases from J, the junction kept 3 bases outside the gene matches. This CDR3 contains 14 residues. Germline V gene lookup returns CDR1 SGHNT and CDR2 YYREEE (reference sequence). The CDR3 coding sequence is TGTGCCAGCAGCTCGGGACTAGGTACCGGGGAGCTGTTTTTT. This codes for CASSSGLGTGELFF.

J is TRBJ2-3 and V is TRBV7-2; TRBD2 aligns across 11 bases. Per germline, CDR1 SGHTA and CDR2 FQGNSA. Germline trimming cut 5 bases from V and 0 bases from J; bases unmatched to any gene: 7. CDR3 length equals 17 residues. The CDR3, as DNA: TGTGCCAGCAGCCTTCGTTTAGCGGGAGGGAGCACAGATACGCAGTATTTT. It is translated as CASSLRLAGGSTDTQYF.

The J gene is TRBJ2-3, the V gene TRBV10-3; 11 bases are shared with TRBD2. Per the germline V gene, CDR1 is ENHRY and CDR2 is SYGVKD. V lost 5 bases to trimming and J lost 2 bases; unmatched junction nucleotides: 6. This CDR3 contains 16 residues. For the CDR3, the DNA is TGTGCCATCAGTTCCCGACTAGCGGGGTACACAGATACGCAGTATTTT. Translating gives CAISSRLAGYTDTQYF.

The table lists this clone with a few counts. The chain employs TRBV9 and TRBJ2-3, with D hard to call. The ends were cut back, 3 bases at V and 3 bases at J, with 5 bases in the middle. Germline CDR1 is SGDLS and CDR2 is YYNGEE. The CDR3 covers 12 residues. CDR3 DNA: TGTGCCAGCAGCGCCGATACAGATACGCAGTATTTT. As protein: CASSADTDTQYF.

This clone was detected only a few times. This chain uses TRBV7-9 with TRBJ1-5; TRBD1 matches 7 bases. CDR3 length: 13 residues. Germline V gene lookup returns CDR1 SEHNR and CDR2 FQNEAQ (reference sequence). Trimming cost V 5 bases and J 2 bases; bases outside gene matches: 0. Here the CDR3 reads CASSDRGNQPQHF. The CDR3 DNA reads TGTGCCAGCAGCGACAGGGGCAATCAGCCCCAGCATTTT. Looking up the rest from reference TRBV7-9 and TRBJ1-5 gives the full variable domain: DTGVSQNPRHKITKRGQNVTFRCDPISEHNRLYWYRQTLGQGPEFLTYFQNEAQLEKSRLLSDRFSAERPKGSFSTLEIQRTEQGDSAMYLCASSDRGNQPQHFGDGTRLSIL.

Written as DNA, the CDR3 is TGCGCCAGCAGTTGGGATAACTATGGCTACACCTTC. It encodes CASSWDNYGYTF. This sequence joins TRBV5-1 and TRBJ1-2; D uncertain. CDR1 is SGHRS and CDR2 is YFSETQ in the germline V gene. V was cut by 5 bases and J by 1 base, with 6 bases left in between. The CDR3 is 12 amino acids.

The CDR3 coding sequence is TGTGCCAGCAGCTCCCGGGACAGTAGCACAGATACGCAGTATTTT. Translated: CASSSRDSSTDTQYF. The rearrangement joins TRBV11-3 to TRBJ2-3; 7 bases fit TRBD1. Germline CDR1 SGHNT, CDR2 YENEEA. The CDR3 totals 15 residues. J was trimmed by 0 bases and V by 4 bases; bases with no gene match: 4.

The V gene is TRBV15, the J gene TRBJ1-5; D not certain. Germline-derived CDR1 and CDR2 are LNHNV and YYDKDF (reference sequence). The CDR3 contains 15 residues. V gave up 1 base and J gave up 0 bases, with 7 bases separating them. Here the CDR3 DNA reads TGTGCCACCAGCAGAGTTTCCGGTAGCAATCAGCCCCAGCATTTT. Amino acids: CATSRVSGSNQPQHF.

The genes are TRBV6-5 and TRBJ1-2; TRBD1 matches at 9 bases. The junction had 0 bases not matched to a gene; V was cut back by 5 bases and J by 2 bases. The CDR3 runs to 13 residues. Germline V gene lookup returns CDR1 MNHEY and CDR2 SVGAGI. The CDR3 loop reads CASSGTGNYGYTF. CDR3 coding DNA: TGTGCCAGCAGTGGGACAGGGAACTATGGCTACACCTTC.

The table lists this clone with a few counts. The chain employs TRBV21-1 and TRBJ2-4; the tabulated D call, TRBD2, remains unverified against the DNA. TRBV21-1 is tagged as a pseudogene. CDR3 length equals 12 residues. CDR3 sequence: CASPGAKNIQYF. The CDR3 DNA follows: TGTGCCAGCCCGGGAGCCAAAAACATTCAGTACTTC.

The CDR3 region has the DNA TGCAGTGCTTTAGGGTGGGAAAAACTGTTTTTT. Its protein is CSALGWEKLFF. The chain is built from TRBV20-1 and TRBJ1-4; D is unresolved. Germline loops: CDR1 DFQATT, CDR2 SNEGSKA (reference sequence). Trimming left V 5 bases short and J 8 bases short, with 9 bases between. The CDR3 totals 11 residues.

The chain combines TRBV19 with TRBJ1-4; D gene unclear. CDR3 size: 14 residues. V was pared by 10 bases and J by 0 bases, with 12 bases between. CDR1 and CDR2 (germline): LNHDA, SQIVND (reference sequence). The CDR3 DNA is TGTGCCACCAACGACGGTGCAACTAATGAAAAACTGTTTTTT. Protein sequence: CATNDGATNEKLFF.